The present TCR beta chain was sequenced within a study of blood T cell repertoires in COVID-19. Study as a whole: Whether acute or convalescent, the COVID-19 samples came from the United States, Italy and Spain. T cells, B-cell-depleted T cells, or PBMCs provided the cDNA or gDNA that served as material.

Germline assignment: CDR1 MNHNY and CDR2 SVGAGI (reference sequence). The CDR3 contains 14 residues. With 7 bases clipped from V and 4 bases from J, the junction kept 6 bases outside the gene matches. Per the original methods: Estimated nucleated cell counts came from reference gene primer amplification. The method was immunoSEQ multiplex PCR; TCRdb's version includes in-frame clones alone and lacks a portion of them. V, J and clone size were drawn from that table, and D and trimming were deduced from the DNA. The table has 340,000 or so clones, roughly 85% seen once. Participant-reported clinical history was the basis for cohort assignment. This clone occurred once.

The source of this sequence is a woman aged 40 to 50 with acute COVID-19. The rearrangement joins TRBV6-6 to TRBJ2-1; 8 bases map to TRBD1. The sample taken for sequencing was PBMCs or T cells enriched from blood (not recorded which). CDR3 sequence (DNA): TGTGCCAGCACCACAGGGGGGCGGTACAATGAGCAGTTCTTC. This codes for CASTTGGRYNEQFF.